This T cell receptor (beta chain) was observed in a study of T-cell reconstitution after alpha-beta-depleted transplantation in children. Study results and limitations: The high TCRbeta diversity at day 60 in some patients came from surviving recipient T cells and thymic progenitors. Once a year had passed after transplant, T-cell counts and diversity came mostly from newly produced T cells.

Trimming cost V 5 bases and J 4 bases, with 17 bases left between them. This CDR3 spans 15 amino acids. In germline, CDR1 is MDHEN, CDR2 SYDVKM. Details on this clonotype: The antigen is undetermined.

Unique molecular identifiers were used to barcode this TCRbeta library. TCRdb analysed the PCR reads with MiXCR anew, one entry per CDR3 protein. This sample has 450,000 to 550,000 distinct CDR3 sequences, with 10% to 12% found just once. This clonotype was obtained from a female patient aged 2-10 years who had a stem cell transplant for aplastic anemia, so the T cells may come from the graft donor. This sample comprised PBMCs, mostly from graft donor cells, obtained 180 days after TCRalphabeta/CD19-depleted stem cell transplant. The V gene is TRBV28, the J gene TRBJ2-5; weak D call: TRBD2 (5 bases). The CDR3 DNA sequence: TGTGCCAGCAGTACTCATGCCGGGGTGAGAGAGACCCAGTACTTC. The encoded protein is CASSTHAGVRETQYF.